This is a list of T cell receptor beta chains from one sample in a study of CD8 T cells in Susac syndrome. One entry per CDR3 protein results from TCRdb running MiXCR on the immunoSEQ multiplex PCR reads. Found here are approximately 150,000 distinct CDR3 sequences, roughly 95% of them singletons; the top ten hold over 0.07%. Specimen: CD4+ T cells from PBMCs. The receptors derive from a human donor in good health. Each CDR3 is given with its conserved first and last residue. A D gene is named only where the DNA matches it firmly. Some rows have no size entry. The others give once, few or many, or a class for an expanded clone.

j_call d_call clone_size v_call cdr3_nt cdr3_aa
TRBJ2-5 TRBD1 . TRBV10-3 TGTGCCATCAAGGGGGCCGGACAGCTTCAAGAGACCCAGTACTTC CAIKGAGQLQETQYF
TRBJ2-1 . once TRBV20-1 TGCAGTGCTAGAGATTCGGGGTATAGAAATGAGCAGTTCTTC CSARDSGYRNEQFF
TRBJ2-7 . . TRBV27 TGTGCCAGCAGTTCCCCGGACAGACCAGCCTACGAGCAGTACTTC CASSSPDRPAYEQYF
TRBJ2-3 . . TRBV30 TGTGCCTGGAGTGTAGCCCATACGCAGTATTTT CAWSVAHTQYF
TRBJ2-3 TRBD2 . TRBV27 TGTGCCAGCAGGAAACTAGCGGGAGGCACCACAGATACGCAGTATTTT CASRKLAGGTTDTQYF
TRBJ2-5 TRBD2 . TRBV20-1 TGCAGTGCTATCTCGGGACTAGCGGGGAAATCGAGGGAGACCCAGTACTTC CSAISGLAGKSRETQYF
TRBJ2-1 TRBD2 . TRBV7-2 TGTGCCAGCAGCTACGCTAGCGGGAGGGCGGCTGAGCAGTTCTTC CASSYASGRAAEQFF
TRBJ2-4 . . TRBV19 TGTGCCAGTAGCGCCGTGAAGCCTCTGGGAAACATTCAGTACTTC CASSAVKPLGNIQYF
TRBJ2-1 TRBD2 . TRBV7-2 TGTGCCAGCAGCTTAGGAGCTAGCGGGAGTCCTAATGAGCAGTTCTTC CASSLGASGSPNEQFF
TRBJ2-7 TRBD2 once TRBV27 TGTGCCAGCAGTTTATTGGGGGGGTCCTACGAGCAGTACTTC CASSLLGGSYEQYF
TRBJ2-7 . . TRBV29-1 TGCAGCGTTGAGGCGAACTACGAGCAGTACTTC CSVEANYEQYF
TRBJ2-2 . . TRBV12-3/TRBV12-4 TGTGCCAGCTCAACCTTTGGGGGTCCCGGGGAGCTGTTTTTT CASSTFGGPGELFF
TRBJ1-1 . . TRBV19 TGTGCCAGTAGTCTCACACTCGGGACGACAGCTTTCTTT CASSLTLGTTAFF
TRBJ2-7 TRBD2 . TRBV20-1 TGCAGTGCTAGGGGGCTAGCGGGGCTCTACGAGCAGTACTTC CSARGLAGLYEQYF
TRBJ2-3 TRBD2 . TRBV20-1 TGCAGTGCTAGAGGTTTCTCTAGCGGGAGTACTACAGATACGCAGTATTTT CSARGFSSGSTTDTQYF
TRBJ1-1 TRBD1 . TRBV12-3/TRBV12-4 TGTGCCAGCAGGACAGGGACCGCGGGAGCTTTCTTT CASRTGTAGAFF
TRBJ1-2 . . TRBV30 TGTGCATGCGGTCGGGGCTACACCTTC CACGRGYTF
TRBJ2-3 . . TRBV5-4 TGTGCCAGCAGCTTGGTCGGGGCGCAGGGAGATACGCAGTATTTT CASSLVGAQGDTQYF
TRBJ2-3 TRBD2 few TRBV7-2 TGTGCCAGCAGCTTAGGGCATAGCGGGGGGGTCGGAACGCAGTATTTT CASSLGHSGGVGTQYF
TRBJ2-7 . . TRBV30 TGTGCCTGGAGTCCACAGGAATACGAGCAGTACTTC CAWSPQEYEQYF
TRBJ1-1 TRBD1 . TRBV20-1 TGCAGTGCCCGTCGATGGGACAGCCCGAACACTGAAGCTTTCTTT CSARRWDSPNTEAFF
TRBJ2-5 TRBD1 . TRBV12-3/TRBV12-4 TGTGCCAGCAGCTCGACAGGGATAGAGACCCAGTACTTC CASSSTGIETQYF
TRBJ1-4 . . TRBV3-1 TGTGCCAGCAGCACCCGGGCAGGGAATGAAAAACTGTTTTTT CASSTRAGNEKLFF
TRBJ1-2 . . TRBV28 TGTGCCAGCAGTTTATTCATAAGTAACTATGGCTACACCTTC CASSLFISNYGYTF
TRBJ1-1 . . TRBV15 TGTGCCACCAGCAGAGAACAGCAGAACACTGAAGCTTTCTTT CATSREQQNTEAFF
TRBJ2-1 TRBD2 . TRBV7-7 TGTGCTAGCAGCTTACTAGCGGCTACCTACAATGAGCAGTTCTTC CASSLLAATYNEQFF
TRBJ2-3 . . TRBV20-1 TGCAGTGCTATCCGGCGGGGAGGCACAGATACGCAGTATTTT CSAIRRGGTDTQYF
TRBJ2-3 . . TRBV10-3 TGTGCCACCCTCGTCACAGATACGCAGTATTTT CATLVTDTQYF
TRBJ1-1 . . TRBV3-1 TGTGCCAGCAGCCGAGGGGGGTTTGAAGCTTTCTTT CASSRGGFEAFF
TRBJ1-2 TRBD1 . TRBV18 TGTGCCAGCTCACCGGGACAGAGTGAGTGGGGCTACACCTTC CASSPGQSEWGYTF
TRBJ1-2 . . TRBV27 TGTGCCAGCAGTTTTAGTATCAGTACTAACTATGGCTACACCTTC CASSFSISTNYGYTF
TRBJ1-5 . . TRBV5-1 TGCGCCAGCAGCCGGGACCCCATTTCTCAGCCCCAGCATTTT CASSRDPISQPQHF
TRBJ2-3 . . TRBV13 TGTGCCAGCAGCCTATCTCCCACGGTGATAAGGGCAGATACGCAGTATTTT CASSLSPTVIRADTQYF
TRBJ1-2 TRBD1 . TRBV7-8 TGTGCCAGCAGCTTAAACGTCGGACAGGGGGCCTATGGCTACACCTTC CASSLNVGQGAYGYTF
TRBJ2-7 . . TRBV5-6 TGTGCCAGCAGTCCCGGGGGCTACGAGCAGTACTTC CASSPGGYEQYF
TRBJ2-5 TRBD2 . TRBV3-1 TGTGCCAGCAGCCTCGGGACTAGCGGAGCGGAGACCCAGTACTTC CASSLGTSGAETQYF
TRBJ2-7 TRBD2 . TRBV10-1 TGCGCCAGCAGGAATAGCGGGAGGGCCTACGAGCAGTACTTC CASRNSGRAYEQYF
TRBJ2-1 TRBD2 . TRBV2 TGTGCCAGCATACCGGGAGGGCCGGGGAATGAGCAGTTCTTC CASIPGGPGNEQFF
TRBJ2-1 TRBD2 . TRBV24-1 TGTGCCACAGGCGGGGGCTCCTACAATGAGCAGTTCTTC CATGGGSYNEQFF
TRBJ2-3 . . TRBV7-2 TGTGCCAGCAGCTTAACGGACTCCGCCACAGATACGCAGTATTTT CASSLTDSATDTQYF
TRBJ1-2 . . TRBV12-3/TRBV12-4 TGTGCCAGCAGCTTGGCCGAGAACTATGGCTACACCTTC CASSLAENYGYTF
TRBJ2-1 TRBD1 . TRBV9 TGTGCCAGCAGCGTAGAGGTGACAGGGGGGTTCACCTACAATGAGCAGTTCTTC CASSVEVTGGFTYNEQFF
TRBJ2-7 . . TRBV20-1 TGCAGTGCTAGGGTCCCTACGTACGAGCAGTACTTC CSARVPTYEQYF
TRBJ1-1 TRBD1 . TRBV14 TGTGCCAGCAGCCACACCGGGACAGGCGCTTTCTTT CASSHTGTGAFF
TRBJ2-7 TRBD2 . TRBV5-1 TGCGCCAGCAGCTTACCGGGGGGGGGAAGCTCAAAGCCGTTCGAGCAGTACTTC CASSLPGGGSSKPFEQYF
TRBJ2-1 . once TRBV24-1 TGTGCCACCAGTGATCCTAGTCCGGGACCCTCGGATGAGCAGTTCTTC CATSDPSPGPSDEQFF